These 9 T cell receptor beta chains were sequenced from one sample in a study of cytomegalovirus exposure and HLA in healthy donors (TCRdb year 2017). Libraries came from the immunoSEQ multiplex PCR assay. A mixture of 60 forward primers for TCR Vbeta segments and 13 reverse primers for TCR Jbeta segments was used in the multiplex PCR. Entries here come from immuneACCESS through TCRdb and include only in-frame sequences with V and J called. Some clones fail to appear in such tables; in the studies checked, an unresolved V gene covers under half of the shortfall, and the cause of the remainder is unknown. The sample has 160,000 or so clones on record, around 83% of them singletons. The ten largest account for 7.5% to 9% of the sample. Sequencing used PBMCs. These receptors all stem from a male donor in good health and CMV-seropositive.

The chain employs TRBV7-2 and TRBJ2-2; D might be TRBD2 (6 bases). V lost 4 bases, J lost 1 base, and 10 bases lay in between. Germline CDR1 is SGHTA and CDR2 is FQGNSA. The CDR3 is 15 amino acids. The CDR3 DNA reads TGTGCCAGCAGCTACGGGACTCTGAACACCGGGGAGCTGTTTTTT. Amino acids: CASSYGTLNTGELFF.

V is TRBV7-2 and J is TRBJ2-1; a weak D match, TRBD2 (5 bases). Between the trimmed V and J ends, which lost 4 bases and 0 bases, there was a span of 16 bases. The CDR3 spans 17 residues. Germline lookup yields CDR1 SGHTA and CDR2 FQGNSA. The CDR3 spells CASSSGLTTNSYNEQFF. CDR3 DNA sequence: TGTGCCAGCAGCTCAGGACTTACTACAAACTCCTACAATGAGCAGTTCTTC. Combining the CDR3 with reference TRBV7-2 and TRBJ2-1 gives the whole variable domain GAGVSQSPSNKVTEKGKDVELRCDPISGHTALYWYRQSLGQGLEFLIYFQGNSAPDKSGLPSDRFSAERTGGSVSTLTIQRTQQEDSAVYLCASSSGLTTNSYNEQFFGPGTRLTVL.

The chain employs TRBV6-8 and TRBJ1-6, with 9 nucleotides matching TRBD1. The germline gives CDR1 MNHGY, CDR2 SAAAGT. This CDR3 contains 17 residues. Unmatched junction bases numbered 10, after V lost 5 bases and J lost 5 bases. CDR3 DNA sequence: TGTGCCAGCAGTCCCGCCCACAGGGGGCAGAATAATTCACCCCTCCACTTT. Translated, it gives CASSPAHRGQNNSPLHF.

V gene TRBV19 combines with J gene TRBJ1-1; D perhaps matches TRBD1 (5 bases). The CDR3 totals 17 residues. The germline CDR1 and CDR2 sequences are LNHDA and SQIVND (reference sequence). Trimming cost V 5 bases and J 0 bases, with 19 bases left between them. The CDR3 protein is CASSPETDPNMNTEAFF. The CDR3 DNA follows: TGTGCCAGTAGTCCGGAGACAGACCCGAACATGAACACTGAAGCTTTCTTT. The variable domain in full, with the rest retrieved from reference TRBV19 and TRBJ1-1, is DGGITQSPKYLFRKEGQNVTLSCEQNLNHDAMYWYRQDPGQGLRLIYYSQIVNDFQKGDIAEGYSVSREKKESFPLTVTSAQKNPTAFYLCASSPETDPNMNTEAFFGQGTRLTVV.

The V call is TRBV6-4, the J call TRBJ2-3; 16 bases line up with TRBD2. Germline trimming cut 4 bases from V and 4 bases from J; bases unmatched to any gene: 2. The CDR3 has 16 amino acids. In germline, CDR1 is MRHNA, CDR2 SNTAGT. Here the CDR3 DNA reads TGTGCCAGCAGTGTCGGGACTAGCGGGAGGGCAGATACGCAGTATTTT. It specifies CASSVGTSGRADTQYF.

This clone was recorded only once. The genes are TRBV9 and TRBJ2-3, with TRBD2 matching 10 bases. V was clipped by 0 bases and J by 5 bases; unmatched bases: 9. The length of the CDR3 is 17 residues. The germline V gene has CDR1 SGDLS and CDR2 YYNGEE. CDR3 sequence: CASSVDPAGGPGDTQYF. The CDR3 nucleotides are TGTGCCAGCAGCGTAGACCCAGCGGGAGGGCCCGGAGATACGCAGTATTTT.

The rearrangement uses TRBV30 and TRBJ1-1; 7 bases map to TRBD1. The CDR3 is made up of 12 amino acids. V lost 5 bases, J lost 4 bases, and 4 bases stayed unmatched. Germline V gives CDR1 GTSNPN, CDR2 SVGIG (reference sequence). The CDR3 DNA sequence: TGTGCCTGGCAGGGGGGCCGCACTGAAGCTTTCTTT. Translated, it gives CAWQGGRTEAFF. The full variable domain, in which reference TRBV30 and TRBJ1-1 provide the parts outside the CDR3, is SQTIHQWPATLVQPVGSPLSLECTVEGTSNPNLYWYRQAAGRGLQLLFYSVGIGQISSEVPQNLSASRPQDRQFILSSKKLLLSDSGFYLCAWQGGRTEAFFGQGTRLTVV.

The chain carries TRBV6-5 and TRBJ1-2, with D tentatively TRBD1 (5 bases). V lost 2 bases and J lost 7, with 17 bases in between. CDR3 length equals 15 residues. The germline V gene has CDR1 MNHEY and CDR2 SVGAGI. CDR3 sequence: CASSYTLTERGGYTF. CDR3 DNA: TGTGCCAGCAGTTACACTCTAACGGAAAGGGGTGGCTACACCTTC.

The chain carries TRBV28 and TRBJ1-3, with D perhaps TRBD1 (5 bases). The CDR3 is made up of 18 amino acids. The V end lost 5 bases, the J end lost 0 bases, and 20 bases lay between the germline ends. CDR1 is MDHEN and CDR2 is SYDVKM in the germline V gene. CDR3: CASSLKTGLRLSGNTIYF. CDR3 bases: TGTGCCAGCAGTCTCAAAACGGGACTGAGGCTCTCTGGAAACACCATATATTTT.